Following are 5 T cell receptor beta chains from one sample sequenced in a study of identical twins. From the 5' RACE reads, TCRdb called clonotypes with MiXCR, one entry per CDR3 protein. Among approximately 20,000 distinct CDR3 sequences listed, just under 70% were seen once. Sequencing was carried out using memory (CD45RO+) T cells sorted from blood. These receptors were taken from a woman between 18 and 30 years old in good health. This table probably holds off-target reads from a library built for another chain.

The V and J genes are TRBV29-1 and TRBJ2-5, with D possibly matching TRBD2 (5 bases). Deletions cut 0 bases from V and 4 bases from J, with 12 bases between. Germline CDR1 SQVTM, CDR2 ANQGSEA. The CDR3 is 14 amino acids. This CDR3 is CSVEDSAEVETQYF. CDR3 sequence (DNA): TGCAGCGTTGAAGACTCCGCGGAGGTAGAGACCCAGTACTTC.

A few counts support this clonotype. CDR3: CASSPSHGSYNEQFF. The DNA for the CDR3 is TGCGCCAGCAGCCCCTCCCACGGGTCCTACAATGAGCAGTTCTTC. The chain joins TRBV4-3 to TRBJ2-1; D uncertain. In germline, CDR1 is LGHNA, CDR2 YSLEER. The germline V and J ends were trimmed by 4 bases and 1 base, with 11 bases remaining between them. There are 15 residues in the CDR3.

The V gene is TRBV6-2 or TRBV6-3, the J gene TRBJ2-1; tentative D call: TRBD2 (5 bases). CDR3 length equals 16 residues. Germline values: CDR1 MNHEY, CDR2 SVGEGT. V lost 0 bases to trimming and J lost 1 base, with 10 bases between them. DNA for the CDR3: TGTGCCAGCAGTTACTCCCGGGGATCGTCCTACAATGAGCAGTTCTTC. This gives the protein CASSYSRGSSYNEQFF.

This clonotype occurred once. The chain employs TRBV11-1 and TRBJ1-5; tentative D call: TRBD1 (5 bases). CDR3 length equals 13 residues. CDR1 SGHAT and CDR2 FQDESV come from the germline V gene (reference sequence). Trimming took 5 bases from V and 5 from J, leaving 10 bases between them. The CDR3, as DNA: TGTGCCAGCAGCCCGAGAGGGGATCAGCCCCAGCATTTT. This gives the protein CASSPRGDQPQHF.

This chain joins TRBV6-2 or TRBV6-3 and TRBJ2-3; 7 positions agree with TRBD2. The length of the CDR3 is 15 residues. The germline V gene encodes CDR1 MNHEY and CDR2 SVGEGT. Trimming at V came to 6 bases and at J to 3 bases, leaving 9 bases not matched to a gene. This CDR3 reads CASRTAGVQTDTQYF. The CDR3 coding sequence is TGTGCCAGCAGAACGGCGGGAGTGCAGACAGATACGCAGTATTTT.